This T cell receptor (beta chain) was captured in a study of regulatory T cells in long-lasting Graves disease. Arm-PCR of CDR3 regions and iRepertoire HTBI primers were the basis on which TCR beta libraries were built. TCRdb re-derived calls from the multiplex PCR reads in MiXCR, one entry per CDR3 protein. The sample yields approximately 400,000 distinct CDR3 sequences, around 20% seen once. CDR1 and CDR2 from the germline V gene are DFQATT and SNEGSKA (reference sequence). V shed 0 bases, J shed 2 bases, and the junction held 7 bases outside the gene matches. This CDR3 is 17 amino acids long. This sample's time point: persistent/refractory GD, antithyroid drugs over 5 years with positive TRAb. Preparation of the TCR library used RNA extracted from PBMCs.

The source of this sequence is a female donor with Graves disease. V and J are TRBV20-1 and TRBJ2-4, with TRBD2 identical over 10 bases. The sample in question was peripheral blood mononuclear cells (PBMCs), obtained when the disease was refractory, from a patient treated with antithyroid drugs. The DNA of the CDR3 is TGCAGTGCTAGAGATCAAGCGGGAGGGGGGACCAAAAACATTCAGTACTTC. This codes for CSARDQAGGGTKNIQYF.